This note documents a single TCR beta chain sequence. This clone's antigen is unknown. Qualities for individual bases were not recorded, and no much larger clone is one base off. The library was produced with 5' RACE. Sequencing used an Illumina HiSeq 2000. Template switching added a universal primer binding site, and the final cDNA carried a unique molecular identifier that allowed TCR cDNA molecules to be counted accurately. First-strand cDNA for TCR alpha and beta chains was synthesized from specific primers in the conserved constant-segment region. To control for contamination, each cDNA library was double barcoded with a SMART-Mk sample barcode plus Illumina barcodes. TruSeq adapter sequences along with Illumina sample barcodes were introduced in two successive PCR steps. The TCR alpha and beta cDNA libraries were sequenced on the Illumina HiSeq platform using custom primers. Regarding the original processing steps: MiGEC was used to process raw reads and extract unique molecular identifiers, and MiXCR was used to find CDR3 positions. Recombination models were inferred per individual with the repgenHMM and IGoR tools using an EM algorithm. Shared clonotypes were analyzed with the tcR package in R, and sharing was normalized by the product of cloneset sizes. Out-of-frame nonproductive sequences were analyzed to study raw recombination free of thymic and clonal selection effects. TCRdb trimmed public reads at Q25 via fastp, called clones via MiXCR and kept in-frame beta chains. Here each entry gathers all rows of one CDR3 protein and keeps the most common genes and DNA. These V and J calls rely on TCRdb rather than the paper's analysis. The sample has around 490,000 distinct CDR3 sequences on record, 20% to 25% of them singletons. The ten top clones hold approximately 0.48% of the sample.

Including cysteine and phenylalanine, the CDR3 has 13 amino acids. Only the CDR3 part of the read is kept: 39 bases, read in frame from the first base. From V the trimming removes 1 base and from J it removes 4 bases, while the gene matches leave 1 base of the junction unaccounted for. Looking up the germline V gene (reference sequence) yields CDR1 SGHKS and CDR2 YYEKEE. The data were taken from a study of identical twins (dated by TCRdb to between 2015 and 2016). Background for the entire study: To test whether fetal clonotypes persist, the study used deep sequencing on TCR alpha and beta repertoires from monozygotic twins, unrelated adults of various ages, and cord blood. Replicate twin experiments were performed at different times using different library preparation protocols to rule out contamination.

Findings and caveats that apply to the study as a whole: Invariant T cells such as MAIT and iNKT could partly confound zero-insertion analyses, though diverse VJ usage argued against this for most clonotypes. Out-of-frame TCR alpha sequences shared between twins showed an excess of low generation-probability sequences compared with coincidental sharing between unrelated individuals. Fewer insertions were carried by abundant cord blood beta clonotypes; a weaker similar trend was observed in young adult naive repertoires, while no such trend was observed in memory repertoires. Recombination models systematically underestimated out-of-frame TCR alpha sharing in monozygotic twins but agreed with sharing between unrelated individuals. Conclusions relied on cross-sectional statistical analysis, since the same donors could not be followed over many years. In beta out-of-frame sequences, excess twin sharing was weaker, because having fewer shared sequences lowered the signal-to-noise ratio.

Every donor in the study was a healthy Caucasian. Three pairs of female monozygotic twins, all aged roughly 18 to 30 years, made up the twin cohort. Positive isolation kits from Invitrogen were used to isolate the CD4+ and CD8+ T cell populations. This sample also appeared in a second study, on yellow fever vaccine responses in identical twins. As noted in the second study: The T cell response to vaccination in identical twins was reported by the authors to appear partly convergent and partly personalized. In the study, vaccine-responding T cell clones were precisely tracked in identical twins.

Sequenced sample: CD4+ T cells sorted from blood. The receptor was isolated from a woman aged 18-35 years in good health. This chain joins TRBV5-5 to TRBJ2-7, with TRBD2 matching 8 junction bases. This receptor has the CDR3 CASSLSSGYEQYF. The bases are TGTGCCAGCAGCTTGTCTAGCGGGTACGAGCAGTACTTC.